This TCR beta chain was observed in a study of early T cells in non-severe SARS-CoV-2 infection. TCRdb re-called the 5' RACE reads through MiXCR, storing one row per CDR3 protein. The sample lists over 50,000 distinct CDR3 sequences; around 8% were seen once. CDR3 length: 16 residues. Between the trimmed V and J ends, which lost 7 bases and 4 bases, there was a span of 20 bases. Germline-derived CDR1 and CDR2 are ENHRY and SYGVKD. This clonotype was obtained from an adult who was a healthcare worker with PCR-confirmed SARS-CoV-2 infection or an uninfected control (not recorded which). The specimen sequenced was whole blood. The chain carries TRBV10-3 and TRBJ2-1; a weak D match, TRBD1 (7 bases). The CDR3 nucleotides read TGTGCCATCATGGATGTGACAGGGCGGGGATACAATGAGCAGTTCTTC. It is translated as CAIMDVTGRGYNEQFF.